This TCR beta chain appears in the sequencing data of a study of memory CD4+ T cells and cytomegalovirus serostatus. The sort gate was single viable CD3+CD4+CD8-CD45RO+ cells for memory CD4+ T cells. This CDR3 comprises 16 residues. Germline V gene sequence: CDR1 SNHLY, CDR2 FYNNEI. V was clipped by 5 bases and J by 5 bases; unmatched bases: 9. This clone has only a few counts. The assay was immunoSEQ multiplex PCR, and TCRdb's table has in-frame clones only and misses some. The data show over 35,000 clones, roughly four fifths seen once. The TCR originated in an adult in good health and CMV-seronegative. The V and J genes are TRBV2 and TRBJ1-6; the match to TRBD1 covers 7 bases. Sequencing was done on a sample of memory CD4+ T cells from blood. DNA of the CDR3: TGTGCCAGCAGTTTAAGAGGGGGCAGGGATAATTCACCCCTCCACTTT. Residues: CASSLRGGRDNSPLHF.